These 31 T cell receptor beta chains originate from one sample sequenced in a study of patients and donors after allogeneic stem cell transplantation. TCRdb re-called the RT-PCR reads with MiXCR, one entry per CDR3 protein. The data show hundreds of thousands of distinct CDR3 sequences, less than 50% seen once. The sequenced sample was blood, either unsorted or a sorted T cell fraction (not recorded which). These receptors came from a human donor who was either an allogeneic HSCT recipient or a stem cell or donor lymphocyte infusion donor (not recorded which). It is not recorded whose cells these are; they may come from a transplant donor.

V and J are TRBV3-1 and TRBJ1-6; D remains ambiguous. The CDR3 runs 16 residues. V was cut by 1 base and J by 5 bases, with 12 bases left in between. Germline CDR1 reads LGHDT; CDR2 reads YNNKEL (reference sequence). CDR3 loop: CASSQGQQSDNSPLHF. CDR3 coding DNA: TGTGCCAGCAGCCAAGGGCAGCAGAGTGATAATTCACCCCTCCACTTT.

The table lists this clonotype with many counts. This chain joins TRBV24-1 and TRBJ1-2; no clear D. The V gene's germline CDR1 is KGHDR and CDR2 SFDVKD. The CDR3 consists of 13 residues. Deletions cut 1 base from V and 5 bases from J, with 7 bases between. CDR3 residues: CATSDLLGYGYTF. In DNA form, the CDR3 reads TGTGCCACCAGTGATTTACTGGGATATGGCTACACCTTC.

This clonotype was counted between two and nine times. CDR3 protein: CSAREVSGQGAGTEAFF. The CDR3 DNA reads as TGCAGTGCTAGGGAGGTTTCTGGACAGGGGGCCGGCACTGAAGCTTTCTTT. V and J are TRBV20-1 and TRBJ1-1; 11 bases match TRBD1. Germline CDR1 reads DFQATT; CDR2 reads SNEGSKA (reference sequence). The V gene end was trimmed by 3 bases and the J gene end by 4 bases; junction bases not matched to a gene: 13. CDR3 length equals 17 residues.

The chain uses TRBV12-3 or TRBV12-4 and TRBJ1-2; no definite D call. V lost 1 base and J lost 4, with 16 bases in between. The CDR3 covers 16 residues. For the CDR3, the DNA is TGTGCCAGCAGTTTAGGCTCACCAACCGACCCCTATGGCTACACCTTC. It translates to CASSLGSPTDPYGYTF.

The chain combines TRBV15 with TRBJ2-4; no definite D call. V was trimmed by 3 bases and J by 1 base, leaving 13 bases between them. The V gene's germline CDR1 is LNHNV and CDR2 YYDKDF (reference sequence). CDR3 length: 16 residues. CDR3 sequence: CATSRDRATAKNIQYF. The CDR3 DNA reads TGTGCCACCAGCAGGGACCGAGCGACTGCCAAAAACATTCAGTACTTC.

This clonotype was counted only a few times. The rearrangement uses TRBV11-2 and TRBJ1-3; possibly TRBD1 for D (5 bases). In germline, CDR1 is SGHAT, CDR2 FQNNGV. CDR3 length equals 15 residues. Trimming removed 8 bases at V and 0 bases at J, with 14 bases between. The CDR3 protein is CASDRGRTSGNTIYF. The CDR3 DNA reads as TGTGCCAGCGACCGGGGGAGGACCTCTGGAAACACCATATATTTT. Variable domain in full (rest from reference TRBV11-2 and TRBJ1-3): EAGVAQSPRYKIIEKRQSVAFWCNPISGHATLYWYQQILGQGPKLLIQFQNNGVVDDSQLPKDRFSAERLKGVDSTLKIQPAKLEDSAVYLCASDRGRTSGNTIYFGEGSWLTVV.

DNA for the CDR3: TGTGCCAGCAGTGACAGGGATAACACCGGGGAGCTGTTTTTT. Its protein is CASSDRDNTGELFF. This rearrangement joins TRBV2 to TRBJ2-2; tentative D call: TRBD1 (5 bases). Germline CDR1 SNHLY, CDR2 FYNNEI. The V and J ends lost 3 bases and 2 bases respectively, with 7 bases between them. The CDR3 has 14 amino acids.

The chain has TRBV12-3 or TRBV12-4 and TRBJ1-4; D not certain. V gave up 5 bases and J gave up 0 bases, with 10 bases separating them. This CDR3 has 15 amino acids. CDR3 amino acids: CASSQNGATNEKLFF. DNA for the CDR3: TGTGCCAGCAGTCAAAACGGAGCAACTAATGAAAAACTGTTTTTT.

This clonotype showed up just a few times. V usage is TRBV5-1 and J usage is TRBJ1-1; 7 bases are a match to TRBD1. Germline CDR1 is SGHRS and CDR2 is YFSETQ. This CDR3 is 12 amino acids long. Trimming removed 4 bases from V and 7 bases from J; junction bases left unmatched: 4. For the CDR3, the DNA is TGCGCCAGCAGCGTCAGGGGGGGTGAAGCTTTCTTT. Protein: CASSVRGGEAFF.

The chain carries TRBV20-1 and TRBJ1-6, with D tentatively TRBD1 (5 bases). The CDR3 has 17 residues. V shed 1 base and J shed 0 bases, with 13 bases lying between them. Germline CDR1 is DFQATT and CDR2 is SNEGSKA (reference sequence). CDR3 DNA: TGCAGTGCTAGAGCCCAGGGACGTAGCTCCTATAATTCACCCCTCCACTTT. Encoded protein: CSARAQGRSSYNSPLHF.

Only one count was recorded for this clonotype. The chain uses TRBV10-1 and TRBJ1-1; D is uncertain. The germline V gene encodes CDR1 WNHNN and CDR2 SYGVQD (reference sequence). Trimming cost V 7 bases and J 3 bases, with 12 bases left between them. The CDR3 spans 13 residues. CDR3 loop: CASTFLIDTEAFF. In DNA form, the CDR3 reads TGCGCCAGCACCTTTTTGATCGACACTGAAGCTTTCTTT.

The chain recombines TRBV7-9 with TRBJ1-6, with D uncertain. V was trimmed by 0 bases and J by 10 bases, leaving 10 bases between them. Germline CDR1 SEHNR, CDR2 FQNEAQ (reference sequence). This CDR3 contains 14 residues. DNA for the CDR3: TGTGCCAGCAGCTTAGCAGGGTCGTCCTCACCCCTCCACTTT. Protein sequence: CASSLAGSSSPLHF.

The chain combines TRBV5-1 with TRBJ1-5; 10 bases align to TRBD1. V trimming: 2 bases; J trimming: 5 bases; junction bases outside the gene matches: 4. The CDR3 loop spans 15 amino acids. Germline lookup yields CDR1 SGHRS and CDR2 YFSETQ. The CDR3 DNA sequence: TGCGCCAGCAGCTTCTCCGGGACAGGGGATCAGCCCCAGCATTTT. It yields the protein CASSFSGTGDQPQHF.

This clonotype was seen only a few times. This chain connects TRBV6-6 to TRBJ1-5; unclear D gene. There are 13 residues in the CDR3. The V and J ends lost 4 bases and 4 bases respectively, with 8 bases between them. The germline gives CDR1 MNHNY, CDR2 SVGAGI (reference sequence). This chain's CDR3 is CASSSFRNQPQHF. For the CDR3, the DNA is TGTGCCAGCAGTTCGTTCAGAAATCAGCCCCAGCATTTT.

This rearrangement joins TRBV2 to TRBJ1-1; D remains unclear. The CDR3 has 11 amino acids. Germline CDR1 SNHLY, CDR2 FYNNEI. The ends were cut back, 5 bases at V and 4 bases at J, with 5 bases in the middle. This chain's CDR3 is CASSRFTEAFF. CDR3 nucleotides: TGTGCCAGCAGTCGATTCACTGAAGCTTTCTTT.

This clonotype was counted between two and nine times. The rearrangement links TRBV12-3 or TRBV12-4 to TRBJ1-6; 7 bases fit TRBD1. The CDR3 consists of 15 residues. J was trimmed by 6 bases and V by 3 bases; bases with no gene match: 5. The CDR3 coding sequence is TGTGCCAGCAGTTTTGGGCACAGGGGTAATTCACCCCTCCACTTT. As protein: CASSFGHRGNSPLHF.

This clonotype was detected only a few times. The chain carries TRBV4-1 and TRBJ1-1; D call uncertain. The V gene's germline CDR1 is MGHRA and CDR2 YSYEKL. The CDR3 loop spans 13 amino acids. V lost 1 base to trimming and J lost 4 bases, with 7 bases between them. CDR3: CASSQVPGTEAFF. As DNA, the CDR3 is TGCGCCAGCAGCCAAGTCCCAGGCACTGAAGCTTTCTTT.

This sequence joins TRBV6-1 and TRBJ1-6; 8 bases align to TRBD1. Germline lookup yields CDR1 MNHNS and CDR2 SASEGT. J lost 9 bases, V lost 1 base, and 11 bases had no gene match. The CDR3 totals 17 residues. As DNA, the CDR3 is TGTGCCAGCAGTGAAGAGTGGGTCGGACAGGGAGGTTCACCCCTCCACTTT. Protein: CASSEEWVGQGGSPLHF.

In nucleotides, the CDR3 is TGTGCCAGCAGTCGAGGGGGCAGAGTGCAGTACTTC. Protein sequence: CASSRGGRVQYF. V usage is TRBV6-5 and J usage is TRBJ2-7, with TRBD1 identical over 7 bases. This CDR3 comprises 12 residues. Germline V gene data show CDR1 as MNHEY and CDR2 as SVGAGI. V lost 5 bases to trimming and J lost 9 bases; unmatched junction nucleotides: 7.

This clonotype was detected only a few times. V gene TRBV27 combines with J gene TRBJ1-1; TRBD1 is a possible D gene (6 bases). With 2 bases removed from V and 1 base from J, the gap between germline ends came to 8 bases. There are 14 residues in the CDR3. Germline V CDR1 and CDR2: MNHEY, SMNVEV (reference sequence). DNA of the CDR3: TGTGCCAGCAGTTTACAGGGGAGGAACACTGAAGCTTTCTTT. Protein product: CASSLQGRNTEAFF.

The chain carries TRBV12-3 or TRBV12-4 and TRBJ2-3; D may be TRBD1 (5 bases). The CDR3 totals 14 residues. V lost 5 bases and J 2 bases, leaving 11 bases between the germline ends. The CDR3 nucleotides read TGTGCCAGCAGTCCAGGGTACAACACAGATACGCAGTATTTT. Translated, it gives CASSPGYNTDTQYF.

The chain joins TRBV20-1 to TRBJ1-2; D gene ambiguous. The CDR3 contains 13 residues. V shed 4 bases and J shed 0 bases, with 9 bases lying between them. CDR1 is DFQATT, CDR2 SNEGSKA, per germline (reference sequence). Here the CDR3 DNA reads TGCAGTGCTACCGAGTCTTCTAACTATGGCTACACCTTC. Translated: CSATESSNYGYTF.

The chain recombines TRBV5-1 with TRBJ2-1, with D possibly matching TRBD2 (6 bases). The CDR3 is 12 amino acids. Germline V gene lookup returns CDR1 SGHRS and CDR2 YFSETQ. V gave up 0 bases and J gave up 10 bases, with 8 bases separating them. Here the CDR3 reads CASSLAGDEQFF. As DNA, the CDR3 is TGCGCCAGCAGCTTGGCGGGGGACGAGCAGTTCTTC. Combining the CDR3 with reference TRBV5-1 and TRBJ2-1 gives the whole variable domain KAGVTQTPRYLIKTRGQQVTLSCSPISGHRSVSWYQQTPGQGLQFLFEYFSETQRNKGNFPGRFSGRQFSNSRSEMNVSTLELGDSALYLCASSLAGDEQFFGPGTRLTVL.

The chain joins TRBV15 to TRBJ1-4; D not resolved. Deletions cut 0 bases from V and 7 bases from J, with 6 bases between. The CDR3 runs to 13 residues. The germline CDR1 and CDR2 sequences are LNHNV and YYDKDF (reference sequence). The CDR3 sequence: CATSRDLSEKLFF. Written as DNA, the CDR3 is TGTGCCACCAGCAGAGATTTGAGTGAAAAACTGTTTTTT.

V is TRBV20-1 and J is TRBJ2-3, with D maybe TRBD2 (5 bases). Germline lookup yields CDR1 DFQATT and CDR2 SNEGSKA (reference sequence). V was trimmed by 1 base and J by 2 bases, leaving 13 bases between them. This CDR3 is built from 15 residues. CDR3 residues: CSARATGFHTDTQYF. CDR3 bases: TGCAGTGCTAGAGCTACGGGGTTCCACACAGATACGCAGTATTTT.

This clonotype was recorded a few times. The chain joins TRBV7-6 to TRBJ1-4; a possible D gene is TRBD1 (5 bases). There are 14 residues in the CDR3. Between the trimmed V and J ends, which lost 3 bases and 5 bases, there was a span of 10 bases. The germline V gene has CDR1 SGHVS and CDR2 FNYEAQ. CDR3 protein: CASSLNRFNEKLFF. The CDR3 bases are TGTGCCAGCAGCTTGAACAGGTTCAATGAAAAACTGTTTTTT. The full variable domain, its missing parts supplied by reference TRBV7-6 and TRBJ1-4, is GAGVSQSPRYKVTKRGQDVALRCDPISGHVSLYWYRQALGQGPEFLTYFNYEAQQDKSGLPNDRFSAERPEGSISTLTIQRTEQRDSAMYRCASSLNRFNEKLFFGSGTQLSVL.

This clonotype was seen more than once but under ten times. The chain couples TRBV18 to TRBJ1-4; D gene uncertain. Germline V gives CDR1 KGHSH, CDR2 LQKENI. The CDR3 is made up of 14 amino acids. Trimming removed 3 bases from V and 4 bases from J, with 9 bases in between. For the CDR3, the DNA is TGTGCCAGCTCACCCCAACTGGGTAATGAAAAACTGTTTTTT. This codes for CASSPQLGNEKLFF.

The J gene is TRBJ1-1, the V gene TRBV5-1, with D perhaps TRBD1 (6 bases). Germline loops: CDR1 SGHRS, CDR2 YFSETQ. Trimming took 1 base from V and 4 from J, leaving 17 bases between them. This CDR3 is built from 16 residues. The CDR3 loop reads CASSLSGRGGTTEAFF. The CDR3 region has the DNA TGCGCCAGCAGCTTGAGTGGCAGGGGTGGGACCACTGAAGCTTTCTTT.

The V call is TRBV5-1, the J call TRBJ1-2; 8 nucleotides match TRBD1. The CDR3 has 12 residues. From germline, CDR1 is SGHRS and CDR2 YFSETQ. After removal of 7 bases from V and 8 bases from J, the junction contained 7 bases not matched to a gene. CDR3 region: CASQSGGEGYTF. In DNA, the CDR3 is TGCGCCAGCCAGTCAGGGGGCGAGGGCTACACCTTC.

This clonotype was observed a handful of times. The V and J genes are TRBV6-6 and TRBJ1-2; 8 nucleotides align to TRBD1. Germline V gives CDR1 MNHNY, CDR2 SVGAGI (reference sequence). The V segment lost 5 bases and the J segment 7 bases; nucleotides outside the gene matches: 6. This CDR3 spans 13 amino acids. CDR3 coding DNA: TGTGCCAGCAGTCAGGGGGCGCTGAGTGGCTACACCTTC. Amino acids: CASSQGALSGYTF.

This clonotype was seen more than once but under ten times. This sequence joins TRBV12-3 or TRBV12-4 and TRBJ1-1; D is unresolved. The CDR3 consists of 13 residues. V lost 3 bases, J lost 1 base, and 6 bases lay in between. The CDR3 is CASSFWENTEAFF. The CDR3, as DNA: TGTGCCAGCAGTTTCTGGGAGAACACTGAAGCTTTCTTT.